This T cell receptor beta chain emerged from a study of CD8 T cells in Susac syndrome. The CDR3 has 13 residues. Germline V gives CDR1 SNHLY, CDR2 FYNNEI. About this clonotype itself: Its antigen is not identified. A junction boundary mismatches the germline segment, possibly from a read error.

The study's findings and limits: As the study acknowledged, the number of individuals in its TCR sequencing and HLA analysis was relatively small.

The RNA, about 0.45 to 1 ug, was put through reverse transcription using random hexamers. By means of immunoSEQ multiplex PCR, TCR beta CDR3 spanning 54 Vbeta and 13 Jbeta underwent amplification. TCRdb passed the immunoSEQ multiplex PCR reads through MiXCR, listing each CDR3 protein once. The top ten clones hold roughly 0.07% of a sample with 300,000 or so distinct CDR3 sequences, around 90% of them seen once. The multiple sclerosis controls, all treatment-naive patients, had relapsing-remitting disease that was stable or active. Purification of the CD8+ and CD4+ T cells relied on negative isolation, and TEMRA cells underwent FACS enrichment.

The chain recombines TRBV2 with TRBJ2-7, with 9 bases matching TRBD1. The sequence came from a human donor with multiple sclerosis. The sample taken for sequencing was CD4+ T cells from PBMCs. The CDR3 DNA follows: TGTGCAAGCAAAGCGGACAGGGGTTACGAGCAGTACTTC. It codes for CASKADRGYEQYF.